This record covers a single TCR beta chain. This sample is drawn from a study of shared T cell receptors in the human thymus. Data came from immunoSEQ multiplex PCR; TCRdb stores just in-frame clones and leaves some out. This sample carries 500,000 to 850,000 clones, more than 75% of them seen once, and the ten largest clones take 0.009% to 0.0095%. CDR1 is SGHDN and CDR2 is FVKESK in the germline V gene. V gave up 4 bases and J gave up 5 bases; unmatched junction bases: 7. This CDR3 is built from 14 residues. The sample also formed part of further work on human thymus T cells. This second study says: All donors were healthy Finnish infants who were undergoing corrective surgery to treat congenital heart defects. Resections from corrective heart surgery provided thymus tissue.

The source material was thymocytes. The rearrangement uses TRBV14 and TRBJ2-5; the match to TRBD1 covers 7 bases. The sequence was obtained from a boy under three years old with a congenital heart defect. CDR3: CASSREDREETQYF. CDR3 coding DNA: TGTGCCAGCAGCCGAGAAGACAGGGAGGAGACCCAGTACTTC. Combining the CDR3 with reference TRBV14 and TRBJ2-5 gives the whole variable domain EAGVTQFPSHSVIEKGQTVTLRCDPISGHDNLYWYRRVMGKEIKFLLHFVKESKQDESGMPNNRFLAERTGGTYSTLKVQPAELEDSGVYFCASSREDREETQYFGPGTRLLVL.